These 18 T cell receptor beta chains were sequenced from one sample in a study of yellow fever vaccine responses in identical twins. TCRdb used MiXCR to reprocess the RT-PCR reads, holding one entry per CDR3 protein. The sample consists of approximately 4,000 distinct CDR3 sequences, under 85% of them appearing once. Sequencing used T cells from blood (PBMCs), unsorted or a sorted subset (not recorded which), obtained before or after yellow fever vaccination (not recorded which). The receptor source for this set is a young woman who received the yellow fever vaccine.

In its sample, this clonotype was seen a few times. V is TRBV12-3 or TRBV12-4 and J is TRBJ1-1, with 8 nucleotides matching TRBD1. The CDR3 sequence is 12 residues long. The V segment lost 6 bases and the J segment 11 bases; nucleotides outside the gene matches: 8. DNA of the CDR3: TGTGCCAGCAGAGGACAGGGCGTTGGGGCTTTCTTT. Residues: CASRGQGVGAFF.

The chain uses TRBV5-6 and TRBJ2-2; D remains unclear. V was cut by 0 bases and J by 3 bases, with 0 bases left in between. This CDR3 region has 12 residues. Germline lookup yields CDR1 SGHDT and CDR2 YYEEEE. The CDR3 bases are TGTGCCAGCAGCTTGGACACCGGGGAGCTGTTTTTT. This sequence encodes CASSLDTGELFF.

There are a few counts of this clonotype. This chain joins TRBV4-3 and TRBJ2-2, with D uncertain. Germline V lookup: CDR1 LGHNA, CDR2 YSLEER. V shed 1 base and J shed 7 bases, with 7 bases lying between them. There are 13 residues in the CDR3. The CDR3 reads CASSQAENGELFF. For the CDR3, the DNA is TGCGCCAGCAGCCAAGCGGAAAACGGGGAGCTGTTTTTT.

Worth noting for this clonotype: This sequence may be a read error, since a much larger clone differs from it by one base. J is TRBJ2-7 and V is TRBV4-1, with D possibly being TRBD2 (6 bases). The CDR3 is 14 amino acids. The V and J ends lost 3 bases and 2 bases respectively, with 11 bases between them. Germline CDR1 MGHRA, CDR2 YSYEKL. This CDR3 is CASSHGGAAYEQYF. In DNA, the CDR3 is TGCGCCAGCAGCCATGGAGGGGCGGCCTACGAGCAGTACTTC.

The rearrangement joins TRBV27 to TRBJ2-2, with 9 positions matching TRBD2. This CDR3 comprises 15 residues. Germline V gene sequence: CDR1 MNHEY, CDR2 SMNVEV (reference sequence). The junction had 6 bases not matched to a gene; V was cut back by 2 bases and J by 8 bases. Written as DNA, the CDR3 is TGTGCCAGCAGTTTAGCGGGGGGGGCCATAGGGGAGCTGTTTTTT. This gives the protein CASSLAGGAIGELFF.

The chain has TRBV11-1 and TRBJ2-5, with 7 bases aligning to TRBD1. Losses at the gene ends were 3 bases for V and 3 bases for J; bases not matched to a gene: 10. This CDR3 is built from 16 residues. CDR1 SGHAT and CDR2 FQDESV come from the germline V gene (reference sequence). The CDR3 region has the DNA TGTGCCAGCAGCTTTAGCTTTGGGACAGAGAAAGAGACCCAGTACTTC. Protein: CASSFSFGTEKETQYF.

This chain joins TRBV6-5 and TRBJ2-7; D is unresolved. Per germline, CDR1 MNHEY and CDR2 SVGAGI. The CDR3 runs to 13 residues. Between the trimmed V and J ends, which lost 2 bases and 2 bases, there was a span of 7 bases. The DNA for the CDR3 is TGTGCCAGCAGTTACGTGGGTACCTACGAGCAGTACTTC. Translated: CASSYVGTYEQYF.

The chain couples TRBV5-6 to TRBJ2-7; D not resolved. CDR1 and CDR2 (germline): SGHDT, YYEEEE. This CDR3 has 14 amino acids. V was cut by 0 bases and J by 2 bases, with 9 bases left in between. This chain's CDR3 is CASSLGQVTYEQYF. The CDR3 nucleotides read TGTGCCAGCAGCTTGGGGCAAGTCACCTACGAGCAGTACTTC. Drawing the rest from reference TRBV5-6 and TRBJ2-7, the complete variable domain is DAGVTQSPTHLIKTRGQQVTLRCSPKSGHDTVSWYQQALGQGPQFIFQYYEEEERQRGNFPDRFSGHQFPNYSSELNVNALLLGDSALYLCASSLGQVTYEQYFGPGTRLTVT.

V usage is TRBV4-1 and J usage is TRBJ1-6; the D is unclear. Germline V lookup: CDR1 MGHRA, CDR2 YSYEKL. With 0 bases removed from V and 7 bases from J, the gap between germline ends came to 13 bases. This CDR3 has 16 amino acids. The CDR3 sequence: CASSQDLGDNNSPLHF. The CDR3 DNA follows: TGCGCCAGCAGCCAAGATCTAGGAGACAACAATTCACCCCTCCACTTT.

This clonotype has a handful of counts. This rearrangement joins TRBV20-1 to TRBJ2-1; D not certain. CDR3 length: 13 amino acids. V lost 7 bases to trimming and J lost 0 bases, with 10 bases between them. The germline V gene has CDR1 DFQATT and CDR2 SNEGSKA (reference sequence). The CDR3 spells CSGTGSSYNEQFF. In DNA, the CDR3 is TGCAGTGGTACCGGTAGCTCCTACAATGAGCAGTTCTTC.

The chain couples TRBV4-2 to TRBJ1-3, with 7 bases that match TRBD1. Per the germline V gene, CDR1 is LGHNA and CDR2 is YNFKEQ. The CDR3 loop spans 18 amino acids. The trim removed 0 bases at V and 0 bases at J, leaving 8 bases unmatched. The CDR3 protein is CASSQDIQGLSSGNTIYF. The CDR3 DNA follows: TGTGCCAGCAGCCAAGATATACAGGGGCTTAGCTCTGGAAACACCATATATTTT.

This clonotype is judged large. The chain recombines TRBV10-3 with TRBJ2-6; the D gene is possibly TRBD2 (6 bases). V was pared by 0 bases and J by 0 bases, with 6 bases between. The CDR3 is 16 residues long. CDR1 is ENHRY, CDR2 SYGVKD, per germline. CDR3 protein: CAISESGGSGANVLTF. The CDR3 nucleotides are TGTGCCATCAGTGAGTCCGGGGGCTCTGGGGCCAACGTCCTGACTTTC.

The V and J genes are TRBV20-1 and TRBJ2-1; 7 bases align to TRBD1. Losses at the gene ends were 0 bases for V and 4 bases for J; bases not matched to a gene: 6. The CDR3 extends over 15 amino acids. CDR1 DFQATT and CDR2 SNEGSKA come from the germline V gene (reference sequence). The CDR3 loop reads CSARDGETGYNEQFF. In nucleotides, the CDR3 is TGCAGTGCTAGAGATGGAGAGACAGGGTACAATGAGCAGTTCTTC.

This sequence joins TRBV4-1 and TRBJ2-7; 8 bases align to TRBD2. The length of the CDR3 is 13 residues. Losses at the gene ends were 0 bases for V and 13 bases for J; bases not matched to a gene: 8. CDR1 is MGHRA, CDR2 YSYEKL, per germline. CDR3 in amino acids: CASSQDAGGVNYF. DNA of the CDR3: TGCGCCAGCAGCCAAGATGCGGGGGGCGTTAACTACTTC.

This chain connects TRBV11-2 to TRBJ2-2, with TRBD2 identical over 8 bases. This CDR3 is built from 17 residues. CDR1 is SGHAT and CDR2 is FQNNGV in the germline V gene. The J segment lost 0 bases and the V segment lost 4 bases, leaving 7 bases of the junction unmatched. CDR3 sequence: CASSSMTSAPNTGELFF. The DNA for the CDR3 is TGTGCCAGCAGCTCGATGACTAGCGCCCCGAACACCGGGGAGCTGTTTTTT.

The CDR3 reads CASSFRTSGPPYEQYF. The DNA of the CDR3 is TGTGCCAGCAGCTTCCGGACTAGCGGGCCCCCCTACGAGCAGTACTTC. This chain uses TRBV11-3 with TRBJ2-7; 11 bases are shared with TRBD2. V lost 3 bases to trimming and J lost 2 bases; unmatched junction nucleotides: 6. In germline, CDR1 is SGHNT, CDR2 YENEEA. The CDR3 is 16 residues long.

This clonotype was seen only a few times. CDR3: CSARYSGGAGEQYF. DNA for the CDR3: TGCAGTGCTAGGTACAGCGGGGGCGCGGGGGAGCAGTACTTC. The chain carries TRBV20-1 and TRBJ2-7, with TRBD2 matching over 8 bases. Germline V CDR1 and CDR2: DFQATT, SNEGSKA (reference sequence). The junction had 11 bases not matched to a gene; V was cut back by 3 bases and J by 7 bases. This CDR3 contains 14 residues.

The DNA of the CDR3 is TGTGCCAGCAGCTCCACCGGACGGGATGTCGTTCTGCAGTATTTT. Translation gives CASSSTGRDVVLQYF. The V gene is TRBV11-1, the J gene TRBJ2-3; D may be TRBD2 (5 bases). V was clipped by 4 bases and J by 11 bases, with 22 bases between them. The CDR3 covers 15 residues. CDR1 SGHAT and CDR2 FQDESV come from the germline V gene (reference sequence). Variable domain in full (rest from reference TRBV11-1 and TRBJ2-3): EAEVAQSPRYKITEKSQAVAFWCDPISGHATLYWYRQILGQGPELLVQFQDESVVDDSQLPKDRFSAERLKGVDSTLKIQPAELGDSAMYLCASSSTGRDVVLQYFGPGTRLTVL.